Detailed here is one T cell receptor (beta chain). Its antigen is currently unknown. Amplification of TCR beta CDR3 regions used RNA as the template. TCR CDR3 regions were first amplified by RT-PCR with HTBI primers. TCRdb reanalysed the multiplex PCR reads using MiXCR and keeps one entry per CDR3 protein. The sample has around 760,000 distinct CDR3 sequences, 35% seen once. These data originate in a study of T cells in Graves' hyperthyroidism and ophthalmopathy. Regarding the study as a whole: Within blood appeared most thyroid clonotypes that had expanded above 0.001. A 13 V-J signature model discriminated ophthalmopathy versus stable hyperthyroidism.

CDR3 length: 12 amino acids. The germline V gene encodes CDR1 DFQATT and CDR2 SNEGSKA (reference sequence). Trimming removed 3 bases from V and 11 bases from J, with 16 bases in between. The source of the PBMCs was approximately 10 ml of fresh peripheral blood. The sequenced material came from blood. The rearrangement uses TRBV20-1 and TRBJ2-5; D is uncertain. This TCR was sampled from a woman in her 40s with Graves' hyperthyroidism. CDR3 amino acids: CSASRGSDTQYF. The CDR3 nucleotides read TGCAGTGCTAGCCGAGGATCAGATACGCAGTACTTC.